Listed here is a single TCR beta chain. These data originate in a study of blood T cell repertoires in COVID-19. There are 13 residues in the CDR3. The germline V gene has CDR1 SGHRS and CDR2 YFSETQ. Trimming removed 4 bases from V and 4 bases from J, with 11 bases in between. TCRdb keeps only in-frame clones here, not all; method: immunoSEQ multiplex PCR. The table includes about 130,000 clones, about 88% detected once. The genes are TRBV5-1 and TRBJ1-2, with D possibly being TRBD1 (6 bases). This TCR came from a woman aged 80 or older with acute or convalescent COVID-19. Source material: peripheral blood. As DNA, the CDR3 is TGCGCCAGCAGCGAAAGGGACATCTATGGCTACACCTTC. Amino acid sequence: CASSERDIYGYTF.